These 12 T cell receptor beta chains originate from one sample sequenced in a study of metastatic and nonmetastatic thyroid tumors. Nobody among the patients had been given any treatment before thyroid surgery. TCRdb reanalyzed the PCR reads with MiXCR. The table lists under 7,500 clones, more than 30% of them singletons, with around 42% in the top ten. Sequenced sample: tumor tissue. All receptors come from a female donor with papillary thyroid cancer or a benign thyroid nodule (not recorded which). Some clones in this sample may be carry-over from other donors' samples.

The chain carries TRBV5-1 and TRBJ2-3; 10 nucleotides line up with TRBD2. V lost 2 bases and J lost 3; bases outside the gene matches: 3. There are 15 residues in the CDR3. Germline V gene lookup returns CDR1 SGHRS and CDR2 YFSETQ. CDR3 in DNA: TGCGCCAGCAGCTTACTAGCGGGAAGGACAGATACGCAGTATTTT. This gives the protein CASSLLAGRTDTQYF.

By frequency in the sample, this clone is medium-sized (0.01 to 0.1%). This chain connects TRBV20-1 to TRBJ1-2; D remains ambiguous. The CDR3 spans 15 residues. V lost 0 bases to trimming and J lost 2 bases, with 13 bases between them. In germline, CDR1 is DFQATT, CDR2 SNEGSKA (reference sequence). Here the CDR3 DNA reads TGCAGTGCTAGAGATCGGGTCAACTGGAACTATGGCTACACCTTC. Translation: CSARDRVNWNYGYTF.

This clone was observed a handful of times. This chain joins TRBV6-1 and TRBJ2-1, with 9 bases lining up with TRBD2. CDR3 length: 16 amino acids. The J segment lost 0 bases and the V segment lost 1 base, leaving 1 base of the junction unmatched. Germline CDR1 and CDR2: MNHNS and SASEGT. In DNA, the CDR3 is TGTGCCAGCAGTGAAGAAGCGGGAGGCTCCTACAATGAGCAGTTCTTC. This gives the protein CASSEEAGGSYNEQFF.

This clone was observed at least ten times. V and J are TRBV3-1 and TRBJ2-3; 7 bases are a match to TRBD2. This CDR3 is built from 16 residues. CDR1 and CDR2 (germline): LGHDT, YNNKEL (reference sequence). The V and J ends lost 3 bases and 1 base, in that order; junction bases with no gene match: 7. Here the CDR3 reads CASSHLWGGGTDTQYF. In DNA form, the CDR3 reads TGTGCCAGCAGCCATCTTTGGGGAGGGGGCACAGATACGCAGTATTTT.

This clone was detected many times. This chain links TRBV9 with TRBJ2-3, with TRBD2 as a possible D gene (5 bases). V was clipped by 3 bases and J by 8 bases, with 19 bases between them. This CDR3 spans 15 amino acids. Germline CDR1 is SGDLS and CDR2 is YYNGEE. CDR3 nucleotide sequence: TGTGCCAGCAGCGCCTCAGCTACTAGTCCGGTTACGCAGTATTTT. This codes for CASSASATSPVTQYF. The complete variable domain, with remaining parts taken from reference TRBV9 and TRBJ2-3, reads DSGVTQTPKHLITATGQRVTLRCSPRSGDLSVYWYQQSLDQGLQFLIQYYNGEERAKGNILERFSAQQFPDLHSELNLSSLELGDSALYFCASSASATSPVTQYFGPGTRLTVL.

The genes are TRBV20-1 and TRBJ1-5, with 11 bases that match TRBD1. The V segment lost 6 bases and the J segment 6 bases; nucleotides outside the gene matches: 7. The CDR3 runs to 14 residues. Germline CDR1 DFQATT, CDR2 SNEGSKA (reference sequence). The CDR3 spells CSARTGGTVQPQHF. In DNA, the CDR3 is TGCAGTGCCAGGACAGGGGGCACGGTTCAGCCCCAGCATTTT.

In this sample, this clone turned up many times. The rearrangement uses TRBV19 and TRBJ1-5; D ambiguous. Germline V gene sequence: CDR1 LNHDA, CDR2 SQIVND (reference sequence). The CDR3 has 16 residues. The ends were cut back, 1 base at V and 0 bases at J, with 10 bases in the middle. CDR3 DNA: TGTGCCAGTAGTATAGCGAAAGATTATAGCAATCAGCCCCAGCATTTT. Amino acid sequence: CASSIAKDYSNQPQHF.

This clone was found once. The chain couples TRBV13 to TRBJ2-3; TRBD2 agrees at 13 bases. In germline, CDR1 is PRHDT, CDR2 FYEKMQ (reference sequence). The CDR3 has 15 amino acids. V trimming: 6 bases; J trimming: 4 bases; junction bases outside the gene matches: 4. CDR3 sequence (DNA): TGTGCCAGCAGAAGGACTAGCGGGGGCGCAGATACGCAGTATTTT. It yields the protein CASRRTSGGADTQYF.

CDR3 DNA sequence: TGTGCCAGCACCACCCCGGGAGGGATCAGTGGCTACACCTTC. Protein: CASTTPGGISGYTF. The chain recombines TRBV6-1 with TRBJ1-2; D call uncertain. V lost 7 bases and J 7 bases, leaving 19 bases between the germline ends. Germline V gives CDR1 MNHNS, CDR2 SASEGT. There are 14 residues in the CDR3.

This clone showed up many times. The chain links TRBV4-2 to TRBJ2-1; TRBD2 matches 12 bases. The trim removed 5 bases at V and 4 bases at J, leaving 3 bases unmatched. CDR3 length equals 15 residues. The germline V gene has CDR1 LGHNA and CDR2 YNFKEQ. The CDR3 region has the DNA TGTGCCAGCAGCGCCGGGACTAGCGGGTACAATGAGCAGTTCTTC. Amino acids: CASSAGTSGYNEQFF.

With respect to this clone: A read error may produce the germline difference seen at one junction end. The chain recombines TRBV20-1 with TRBJ2-1, with TRBD2 matching 9 bases. CDR1 DFQATT and CDR2 SNEGSKA come from the germline V gene (reference sequence). CDR3 length: 16 residues. The CDR3, as DNA: TGCAGCGCTAGAGAAGGGCGGGGGGGCCGAATGGTTGAGCAGTTCTTC. This gives the protein CSAREGRGGRMVEQFF.

The rearrangement joins TRBV10-3 to TRBJ2-7, with D possibly matching TRBD2 (6 bases). CDR3 size: 11 residues. The V end was cut by 7 bases, the J end by 4 bases, with 8 bases between. CDR1 and CDR2 from the germline V gene are ENHRY and SYGVKD. CDR3 coding DNA: TGTGCCATCATGGAGGGGTACGAGCAGTACTTC. This encodes CAIMEGYEQYF.